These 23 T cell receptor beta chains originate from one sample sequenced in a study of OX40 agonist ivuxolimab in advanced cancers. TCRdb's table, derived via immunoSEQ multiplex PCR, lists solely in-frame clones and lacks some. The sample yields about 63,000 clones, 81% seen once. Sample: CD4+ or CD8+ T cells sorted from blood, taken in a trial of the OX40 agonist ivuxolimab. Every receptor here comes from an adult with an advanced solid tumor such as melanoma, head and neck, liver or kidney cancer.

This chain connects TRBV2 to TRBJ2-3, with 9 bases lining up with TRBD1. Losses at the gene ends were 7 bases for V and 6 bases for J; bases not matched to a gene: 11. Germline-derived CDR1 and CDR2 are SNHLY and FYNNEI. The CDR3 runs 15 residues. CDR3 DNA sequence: TGTGCCAGCAAATTCCGGGACAGGGTATCCGATACGCAGTATTTT. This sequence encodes CASKFRDRVSDTQYF.

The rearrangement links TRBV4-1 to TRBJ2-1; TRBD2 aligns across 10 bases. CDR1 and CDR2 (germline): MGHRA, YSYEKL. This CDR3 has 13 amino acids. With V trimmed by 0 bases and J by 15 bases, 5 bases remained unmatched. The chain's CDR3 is CASSQDSGGRRFF. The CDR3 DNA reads TGCGCCAGCAGCCAAGATAGCGGGGGGCGTAGGTTCTTC.

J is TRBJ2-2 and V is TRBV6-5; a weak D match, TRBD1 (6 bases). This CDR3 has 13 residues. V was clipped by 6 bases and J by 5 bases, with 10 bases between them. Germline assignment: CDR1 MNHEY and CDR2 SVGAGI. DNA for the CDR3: TGTGCCAGCAGCCGCACAGGGACCGGGGAGCTGTTTTTT. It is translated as CASSRTGTGELFF.

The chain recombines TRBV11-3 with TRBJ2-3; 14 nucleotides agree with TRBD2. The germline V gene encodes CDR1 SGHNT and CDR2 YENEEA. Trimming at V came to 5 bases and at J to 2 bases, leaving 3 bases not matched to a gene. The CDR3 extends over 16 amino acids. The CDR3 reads CASSRTSGGFTDTQYF. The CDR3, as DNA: TGTGCCAGCAGCCGGACTAGCGGGGGGTTCACAGATACGCAGTATTTT.

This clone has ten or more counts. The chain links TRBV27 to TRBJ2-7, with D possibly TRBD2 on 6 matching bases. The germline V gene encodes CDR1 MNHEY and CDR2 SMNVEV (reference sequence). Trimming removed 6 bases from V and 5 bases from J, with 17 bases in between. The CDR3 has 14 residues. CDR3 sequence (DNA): TGTGCCAGCAGGACTACACCGGGAGCGGACGAGCAGTACTTC. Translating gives CASRTTPGADEQYF.

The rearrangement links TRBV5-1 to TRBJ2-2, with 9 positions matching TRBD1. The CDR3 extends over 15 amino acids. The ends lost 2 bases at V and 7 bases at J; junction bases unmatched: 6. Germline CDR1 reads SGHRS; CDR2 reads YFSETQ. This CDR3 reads CASSFYDRGSGELFF. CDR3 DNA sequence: TGCGCCAGCAGCTTTTACGACAGGGGGAGCGGGGAGCTGTTTTTT.

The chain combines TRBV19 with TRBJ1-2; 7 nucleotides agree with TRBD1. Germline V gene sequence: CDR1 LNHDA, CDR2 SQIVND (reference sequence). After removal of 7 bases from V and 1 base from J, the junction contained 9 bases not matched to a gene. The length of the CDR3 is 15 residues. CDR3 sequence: CASTPGTEVNYGYTF. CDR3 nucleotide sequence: TGTGCCAGTACCCCCGGGACAGAAGTTAACTATGGCTACACCTTC.

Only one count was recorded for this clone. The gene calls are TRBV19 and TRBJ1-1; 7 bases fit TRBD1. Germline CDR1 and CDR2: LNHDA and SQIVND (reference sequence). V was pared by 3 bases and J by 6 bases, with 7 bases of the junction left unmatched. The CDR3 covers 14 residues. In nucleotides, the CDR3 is TGTGCCAGTAGTATCCCAGGGGGTCGATCTGAAGCTTTCTTT. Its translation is CASSIPGGRSEAFF.

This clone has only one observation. CDR3 sequence reads: CSVGEYYEQYF. For the CDR3, the DNA is TGCAGCGTTGGCGAGTACTACGAGCAGTACTTC. The V gene is TRBV29-1, the J gene TRBJ2-7, with D hard to call. The V end lost 4 bases, the J end lost 3 bases, and 7 bases lay between the germline ends. The CDR3 is 11 residues long. Germline values: CDR1 SQVTM, CDR2 ANQGSEA.

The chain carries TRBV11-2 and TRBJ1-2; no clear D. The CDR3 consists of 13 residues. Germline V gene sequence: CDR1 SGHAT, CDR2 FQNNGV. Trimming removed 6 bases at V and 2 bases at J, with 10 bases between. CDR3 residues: CASSAAGNYGYTF. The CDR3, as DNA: TGTGCCAGCAGTGCCGCGGGGAACTATGGCTACACCTTC.

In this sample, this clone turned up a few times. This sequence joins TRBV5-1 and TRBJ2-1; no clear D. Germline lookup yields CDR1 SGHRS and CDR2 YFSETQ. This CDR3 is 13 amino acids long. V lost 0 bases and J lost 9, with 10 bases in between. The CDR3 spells CASSLERAREQFF. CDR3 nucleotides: TGCGCCAGCAGCTTGGAACGGGCTCGTGAGCAGTTCTTC.

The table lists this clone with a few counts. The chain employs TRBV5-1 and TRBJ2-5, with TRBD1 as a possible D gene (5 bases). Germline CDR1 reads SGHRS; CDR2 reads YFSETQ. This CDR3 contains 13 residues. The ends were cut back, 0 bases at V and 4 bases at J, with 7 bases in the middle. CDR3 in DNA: TGCGCCAGCAGCTTGGTAGACAGAGAGACCCAGTACTTC. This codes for CASSLVDRETQYF.

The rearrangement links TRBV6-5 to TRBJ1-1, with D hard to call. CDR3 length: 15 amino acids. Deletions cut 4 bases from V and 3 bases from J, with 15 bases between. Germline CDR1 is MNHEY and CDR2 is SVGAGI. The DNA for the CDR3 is TGTGCCAGCAGTTCTTTCCCCCTCGGTTACACTGAAGCTTTCTTT. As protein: CASSSFPLGYTEAFF.

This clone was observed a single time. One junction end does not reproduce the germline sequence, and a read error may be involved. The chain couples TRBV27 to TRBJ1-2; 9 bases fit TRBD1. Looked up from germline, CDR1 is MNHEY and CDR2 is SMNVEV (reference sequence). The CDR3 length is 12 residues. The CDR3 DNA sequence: TGTGCCAGCAGGGGACAGGGTTATGGCCACACCTTC. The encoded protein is CASRGQGYGHTF.

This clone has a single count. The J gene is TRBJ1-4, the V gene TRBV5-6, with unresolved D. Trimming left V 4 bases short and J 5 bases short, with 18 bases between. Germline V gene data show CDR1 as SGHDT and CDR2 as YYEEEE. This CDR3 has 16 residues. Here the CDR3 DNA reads TGTGCCAGCAGCCTCCCCCTTACGGGGAGGAATGAAAAACTGTTTTTT. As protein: CASSLPLTGRNEKLFF.

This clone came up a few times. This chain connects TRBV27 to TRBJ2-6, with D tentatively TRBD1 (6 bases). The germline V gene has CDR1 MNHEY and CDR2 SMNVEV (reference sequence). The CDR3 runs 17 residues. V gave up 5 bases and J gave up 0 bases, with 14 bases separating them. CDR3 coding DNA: TGTGCCAGCAGTCAGGGACATCTCACCTCTGGGGCCAACGTCCTGACTTTC. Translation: CASSQGHLTSGANVLTF.

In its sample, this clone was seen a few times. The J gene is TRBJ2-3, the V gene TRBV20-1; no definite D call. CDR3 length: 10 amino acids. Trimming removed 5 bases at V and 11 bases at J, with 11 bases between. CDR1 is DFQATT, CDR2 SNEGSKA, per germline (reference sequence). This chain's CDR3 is CSARRDLQYF. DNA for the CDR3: TGCAGTGCTCGCCGTGATCTGCAGTATTTT.

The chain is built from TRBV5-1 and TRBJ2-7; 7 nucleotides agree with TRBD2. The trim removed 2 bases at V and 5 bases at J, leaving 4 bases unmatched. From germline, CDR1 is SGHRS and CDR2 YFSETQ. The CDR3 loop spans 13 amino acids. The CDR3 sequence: CASSFGAGDEQYF. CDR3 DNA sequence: TGCGCCAGCAGCTTCGGGGCGGGAGACGAGCAGTACTTC.

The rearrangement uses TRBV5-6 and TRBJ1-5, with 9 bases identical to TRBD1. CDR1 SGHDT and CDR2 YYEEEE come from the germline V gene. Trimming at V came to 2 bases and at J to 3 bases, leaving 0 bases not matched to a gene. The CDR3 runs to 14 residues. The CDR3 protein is CASSLQGANQPQHF. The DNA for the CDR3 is TGTGCCAGCAGCTTACAGGGGGCCAATCAGCCCCAGCATTTT.

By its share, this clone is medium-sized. CDR3 amino acids: CASRGLAGGPYEQYF. CDR3 nucleotides: TGTGCCAGCAGAGGACTAGCGGGGGGCCCCTACGAGCAGTACTTC. This rearrangement joins TRBV6-1 to TRBJ2-7, with TRBD2 matching 14 bases. Unmatched junction bases numbered 3, after V lost 6 bases and J lost 2 bases. Germline CDR1 reads MNHNS; CDR2 reads SASEGT. The length of the CDR3 is 15 residues.

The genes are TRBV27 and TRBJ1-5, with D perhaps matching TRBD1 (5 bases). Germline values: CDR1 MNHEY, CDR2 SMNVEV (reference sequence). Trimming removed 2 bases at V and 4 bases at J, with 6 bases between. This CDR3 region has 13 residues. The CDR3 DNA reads TGTGCCAGCAGTTTACAGGGTAATCAGCCCCAGCATTTT. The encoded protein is CASSLQGNQPQHF.

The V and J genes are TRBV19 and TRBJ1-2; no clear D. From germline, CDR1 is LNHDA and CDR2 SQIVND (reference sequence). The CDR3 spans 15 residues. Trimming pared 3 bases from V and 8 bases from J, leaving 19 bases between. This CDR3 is CASSMAPGRRQGYTF. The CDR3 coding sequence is TGTGCCAGTAGTATGGCTCCGGGCCGTCGTCAGGGCTACACCTTC.

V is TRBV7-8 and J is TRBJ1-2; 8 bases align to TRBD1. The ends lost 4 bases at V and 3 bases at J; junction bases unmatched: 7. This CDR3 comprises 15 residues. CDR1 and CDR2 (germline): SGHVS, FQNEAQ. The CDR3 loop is CASSSRGQGDYGYTF. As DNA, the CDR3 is TGTGCCAGCAGCTCCCGCGGACAGGGCGACTATGGCTACACCTTC. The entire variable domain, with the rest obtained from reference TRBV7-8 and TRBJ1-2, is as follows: GAGVSQSPRYKVAKRGQDVALRCDPISGHVSLFWYQQALGQGPEFLTYFQNEAQLDKSGLPSDRFFAERPEGSVSTLKIQRTQQEDSAVYLCASSSRGQGDYGYTFGSGTRLTVV.